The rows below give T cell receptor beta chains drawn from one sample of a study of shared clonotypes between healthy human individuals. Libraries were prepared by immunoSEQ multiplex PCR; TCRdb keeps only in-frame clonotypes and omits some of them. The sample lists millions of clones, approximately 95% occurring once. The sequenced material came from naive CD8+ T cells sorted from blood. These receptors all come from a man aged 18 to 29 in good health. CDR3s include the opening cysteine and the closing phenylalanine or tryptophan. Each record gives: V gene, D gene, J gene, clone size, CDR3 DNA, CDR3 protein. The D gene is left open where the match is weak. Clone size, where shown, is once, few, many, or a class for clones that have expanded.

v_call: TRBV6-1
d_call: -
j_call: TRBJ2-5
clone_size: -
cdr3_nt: TGTGCCAGCAGTTGGGGAGAGGGGGAGACCCAGTACTTC
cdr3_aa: CASSWGEGETQYF

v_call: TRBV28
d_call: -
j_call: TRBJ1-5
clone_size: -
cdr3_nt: TGTGCCAGCAGTTTATCGGCTGGGCCCCAGCATTTT
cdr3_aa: CASSLSAGPQHF

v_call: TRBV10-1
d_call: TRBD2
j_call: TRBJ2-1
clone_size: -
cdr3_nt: TGCGCCAGCAGGACTAGCGGGAGACACAATGAGCAGTTCTTC
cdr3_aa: CASRTSGRHNEQFF

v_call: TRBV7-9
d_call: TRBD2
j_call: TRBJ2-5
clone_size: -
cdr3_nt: TGTGCCAGCAGCCCTCCCAGCCGGGAGGTTGGAGAGACCCAGTACTTC
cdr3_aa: CASSPPSREVGETQYF

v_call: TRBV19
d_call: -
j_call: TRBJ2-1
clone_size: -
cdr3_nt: TGTGCCAGTAGTATACAAACCTTACATGGTCGGGACGGATACAATGAGCAGTTCTTC
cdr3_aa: CASSIQTLHGRDGYNEQFF

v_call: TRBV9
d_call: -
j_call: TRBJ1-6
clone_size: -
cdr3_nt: TGTGCCAGCAGCGTAGACGCGGTGGGCGCGAGGTCACCCCTCCACTTT
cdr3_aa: CASSVDAVGARSPLHF

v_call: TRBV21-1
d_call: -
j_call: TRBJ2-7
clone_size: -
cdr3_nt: TGTGCCAGCAGCAAAGAGGGACAGGAGATCTCCTACGAGCAGTACTTC
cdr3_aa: CASSKEGQEISYEQYF

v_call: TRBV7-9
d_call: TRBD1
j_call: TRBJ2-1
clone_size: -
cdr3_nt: TGTGCCAGCAGCTCCGGACAGGGTAGCTCCTACAATGAGCAGTTCTTC
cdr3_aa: CASSSGQGSSYNEQFF

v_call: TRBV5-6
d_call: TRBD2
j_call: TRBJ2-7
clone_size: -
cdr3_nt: TGTGCCAGCAGCTTGGCTAGCGGGGTCTCCTACGAGCAGTACTTC
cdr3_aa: CASSLASGVSYEQYF

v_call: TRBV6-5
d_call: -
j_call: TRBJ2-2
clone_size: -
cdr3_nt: TGTGTCACGACGGTCGCCGGGGAGCTGTTTTTT
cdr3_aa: CVTTVAGELFF

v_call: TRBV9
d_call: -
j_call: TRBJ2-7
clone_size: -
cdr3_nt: TGTGCCAGCAGCGTAGAGAACTCCTACGAGCAGTACTTC
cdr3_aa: CASSVENSYEQYF

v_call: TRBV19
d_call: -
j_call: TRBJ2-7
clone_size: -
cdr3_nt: TGTGCCAGTAGTTCCGCCGACGGCTACGAGCAGTACTTC
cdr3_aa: CASSSADGYEQYF

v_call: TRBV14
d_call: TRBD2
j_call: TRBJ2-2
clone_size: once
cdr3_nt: TGTGCCAGCAGCCCACTAGCGGGAGTGGGGGAGCTGTTTTTT
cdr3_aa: CASSPLAGVGELFF

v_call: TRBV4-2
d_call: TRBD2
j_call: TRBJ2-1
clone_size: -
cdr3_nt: TGTGCCAGCAGCCAACTGGGACTAGCGGGGTACAATGAGCAGTTCTTC
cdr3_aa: CASSQLGLAGYNEQFF

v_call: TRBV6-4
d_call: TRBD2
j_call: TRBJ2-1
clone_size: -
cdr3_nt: TGTGCCAGCAGTGACTCGGTAGCGGGATTCAATGAGCAGTTCTTC
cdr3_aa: CASSDSVAGFNEQFF

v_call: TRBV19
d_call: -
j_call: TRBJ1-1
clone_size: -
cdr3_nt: TGTGCCAGTAGTAACGGATGGGGGAACACTGAAGCTTTCTTT
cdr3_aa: CASSNGWGNTEAFF